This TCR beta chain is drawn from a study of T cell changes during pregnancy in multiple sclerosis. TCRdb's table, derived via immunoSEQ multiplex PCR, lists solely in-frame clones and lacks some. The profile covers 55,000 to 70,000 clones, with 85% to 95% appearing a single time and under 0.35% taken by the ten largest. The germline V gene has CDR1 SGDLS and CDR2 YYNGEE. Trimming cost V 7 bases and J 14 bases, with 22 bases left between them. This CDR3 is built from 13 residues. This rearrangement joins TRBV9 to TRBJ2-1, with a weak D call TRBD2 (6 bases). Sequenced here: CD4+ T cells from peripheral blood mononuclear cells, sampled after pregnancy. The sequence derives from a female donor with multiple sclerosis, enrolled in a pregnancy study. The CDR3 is CASGRATRGAEFF. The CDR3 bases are TGTGCCAGCGGCCGAGCCACGCGGGGCGCGGAGTTCTTC.